Reported below is one T cell receptor (beta chain). Its antigen is still unknown. Per the germline V gene, CDR1 is SGDLS and CDR2 is YYNGEE. Trimming took off 6 bases at V and 6 bases at J, with 13 bases between the two ends. The CDR3 has 14 residues. The repertoire was sequenced with immunoSEQ multiplex PCR; TCRdb's copy has only in-frame clones and lacks some. Of 34,000 or so clones in the sample, 85% to 95% were seen once. The sample comes from a study of circulating and synovial CD4+ cells in juvenile arthritis. Study-level results: Circulating pathogenic-like and bulk T cells looked alike by Vbeta family usage. T cell genome counts differed by at least an order of magnitude between CPL and CD4 samples.

This sequence was found in a human donor with juvenile idiopathic arthritis. Sequenced: CD4+ T cells from blood. V usage is TRBV9 and J usage is TRBJ1-6; D is ambiguous. The CDR3 spells CASTEGEGNSPLHF. As DNA, the CDR3 is TGTGCCAGCACAGAGGGCGAGGGTAATTCACCCCTCCACTTT.